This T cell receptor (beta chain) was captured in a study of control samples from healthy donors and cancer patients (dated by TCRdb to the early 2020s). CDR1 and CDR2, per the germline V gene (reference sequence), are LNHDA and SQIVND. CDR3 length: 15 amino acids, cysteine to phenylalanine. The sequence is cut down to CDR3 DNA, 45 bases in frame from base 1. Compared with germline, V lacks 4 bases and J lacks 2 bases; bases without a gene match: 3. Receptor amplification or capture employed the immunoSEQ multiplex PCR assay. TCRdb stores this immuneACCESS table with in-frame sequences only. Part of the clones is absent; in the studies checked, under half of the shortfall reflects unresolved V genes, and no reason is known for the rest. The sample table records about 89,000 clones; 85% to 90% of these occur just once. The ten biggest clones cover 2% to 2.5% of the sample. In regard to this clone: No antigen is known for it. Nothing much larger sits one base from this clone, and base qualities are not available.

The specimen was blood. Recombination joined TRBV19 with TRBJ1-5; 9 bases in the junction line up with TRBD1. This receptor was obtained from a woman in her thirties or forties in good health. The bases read TGTGCCAGTAGTAAGGGACAGGGCCGCAATCAGCCCCAGCATTTT. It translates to CASSKGQGRNQPQHF. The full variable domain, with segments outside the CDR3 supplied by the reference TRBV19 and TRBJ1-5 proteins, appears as DGGITQSPKYLFRKEGQNVTLSCEQNLNHDAMYWYRQDPGQGLRLIYYSQIVNDFQKGDIAEGYSVSREKKESFPLTVTSAQKNPTAFYLCASSKGQGRNQPQHFGDGTRLSIL.